This TCR beta chain was sequenced for a study of CD8 T cells in ankylosing spondylitis. CDR1 and CDR2 from the germline V gene are SGHTA and FQGNSA. V shed 4 bases and J shed 5 bases, with 21 bases lying between them. The CDR3 totals 17 residues. Regarding this clonotype: Its antigen is still unknown.

Study-wide results and limits: Those disease-linked clones were CD8+; they were also relatively rare in peripheral blood. Blood of patients with ankylosing spondylitis appeared to be characterized by a TCR beta motif of several highly homologous variants. Earlier authors reported some of these motif variants in reactive arthritis synovial fluid and blood. Reports say disease-linked clones showed up significantly more in matched ankylosing spondylitis synovial fluid.

The TCR beta libraries were generated through quantitative 5'-RACE incorporating molecular barcodes. Using its own MiXCR run on the 5' RACE reads, TCRdb lists one record per CDR3 protein. This table holds about 480,000 distinct CDR3 sequences, approximately 17% found once. The sequencing sample was made of blood, either unsorted or a sorted T cell fraction (not recorded which). This sequence originates from a male donor with ankylosing spondylitis. The chain links TRBV7-2 to TRBJ2-1; a possible D gene is TRBD1 (6 bases). The CDR3 is CASSSPTQGKGNNEQFF. CDR3 bases: TGTGCCAGCAGCTCCCCGACGCAGGGGAAGGGGAACAATGAGCAGTTCTTC.